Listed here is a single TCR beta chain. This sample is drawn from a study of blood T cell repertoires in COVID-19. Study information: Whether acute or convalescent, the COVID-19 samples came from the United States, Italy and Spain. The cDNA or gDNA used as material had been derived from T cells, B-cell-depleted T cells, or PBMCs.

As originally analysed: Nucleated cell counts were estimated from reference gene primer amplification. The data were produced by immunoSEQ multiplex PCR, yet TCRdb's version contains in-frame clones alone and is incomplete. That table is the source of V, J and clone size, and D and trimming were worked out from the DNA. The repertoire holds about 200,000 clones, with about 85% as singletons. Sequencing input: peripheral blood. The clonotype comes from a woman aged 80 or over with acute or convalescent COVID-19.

For the CDR3, the DNA is TGTGCCAGCAGGGGACAGAGTAGCAATCAGCCCCAGCATTTT. It encodes CASRGQSSNQPQHF. V usage is TRBV6-8 and J usage is TRBJ1-5; 7 positions match TRBD1. The CDR3 runs 14 residues. Germline V lookup: CDR1 MNHGY, CDR2 SAAAGT. V dropped 6 bases and J dropped 0; count of bases not matched to a gene: 2.